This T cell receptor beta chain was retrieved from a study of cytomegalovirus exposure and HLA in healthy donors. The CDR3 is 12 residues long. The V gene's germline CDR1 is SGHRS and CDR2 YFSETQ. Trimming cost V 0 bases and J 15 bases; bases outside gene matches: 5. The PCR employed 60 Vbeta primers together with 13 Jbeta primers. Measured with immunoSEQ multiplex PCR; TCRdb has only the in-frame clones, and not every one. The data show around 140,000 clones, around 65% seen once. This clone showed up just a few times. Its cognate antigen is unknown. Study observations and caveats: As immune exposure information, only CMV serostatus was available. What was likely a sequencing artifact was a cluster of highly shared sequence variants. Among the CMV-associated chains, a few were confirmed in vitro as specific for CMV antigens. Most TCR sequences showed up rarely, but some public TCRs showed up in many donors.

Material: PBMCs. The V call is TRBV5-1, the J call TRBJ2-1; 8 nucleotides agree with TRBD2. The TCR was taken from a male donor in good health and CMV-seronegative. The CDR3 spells CASSLVGGGPFF. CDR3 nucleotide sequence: TGCGCCAGCAGCTTGGTAGGCGGGGGGCCGTTCTTC. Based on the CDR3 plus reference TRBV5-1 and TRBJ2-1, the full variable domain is KAGVTQTPRYLIKTRGQQVTLSCSPISGHRSVSWYQQTPGQGLQFLFEYFSETQRNKGNFPGRFSGRQFSNSRSEMNVSTLELGDSALYLCASSLVGGGPFFGPGTRLTVL.